The TCR beta chain described here comes from a study of blood T cell repertoires in COVID-19. In the study overall: Samples representing acute and convalescent COVID-19 were sourced from the United States, Italy and Spain.

Seattle patients were enrolled while actively infected and followed longitudinally. Data came from immunoSEQ multiplex PCR; TCRdb stores just in-frame clones and leaves some out. Of some 180,000 clones listed, more than 75% are singletons. Per germline, CDR1 SNHLY and CDR2 FYNNEI. V gave up 6 bases and J gave up 3 bases; unmatched junction bases: 5. The CDR3 has 14 residues. The sequenced sample was peripheral blood. The TCR comes from a woman aged 60 to 75 with COVID-19, enrolled during active disease. The rearrangement links TRBV2 to TRBJ1-3; 7 bases agree with TRBD1. CDR3 loop: CASRVDRDGNTIYF. CDR3 sequence (DNA): TGTGCCAGCAGAGTAGACAGGGATGGAAACACCATATATTTT. Using reference TRBV2 and TRBJ1-3 for the parts outside the CDR3, the full variable domain is EPEVTQTPSHQVTQMGQEVILRCVPISNHLYFYWYRQILGQKVEFLVSFYNNEISEKSEIFDDQFSVERPDGSNFTLKIRSTKLEDSAMYFCASRVDRDGNTIYFGEGSWLTVV.